The sample holds many counts of the clone carrying this T cell receptor (beta chain). The antigen is not known. V lost 6 bases and J lost 3; bases outside the gene matches: 15. Germline values: CDR1 MDHEN, CDR2 SYDVKM. This CDR3 spans 19 amino acids. This record comes from a study of T cells in Graves' hyperthyroidism and ophthalmopathy. Study-level findings and limits: In validation, the model predicted ophthalmopathy. These predictions came a median roughly 6.5 months before onset. A model of 13 V-J features distinguished ophthalmopathy from stable hyperthyroidism.

The study based diagnoses on clinical symptoms, serum thyroxine and TRAb, thyroid ultrasound and orbital computed tomography. The source material, RNA transcripts, was used to amplify TCR beta CDR3 regions. The HTBI primer set was used in a first-round RT-PCR of the TCR CDR3. Using its own MiXCR run on the multiplex PCR reads, TCRdb lists one record per CDR3 protein. Of a few hundred thousand distinct CDR3 sequences listed, about 15% are singletons. The source is a young woman with Graves' hyperthyroidism that later progressed to Graves' ophthalmopathy. Sequences were obtained from blood. The rearrangement uses TRBV28 and TRBJ1-4; the match to TRBD1 covers 11 bases. In DNA form, the CDR3 reads TGTGCCAGCAGCCCCCCCCCGGGACAGGGGGGAACCTCTAATGAAAAACTGTTTTTT. This codes for CASSPPPGQGGTSNEKLFF.